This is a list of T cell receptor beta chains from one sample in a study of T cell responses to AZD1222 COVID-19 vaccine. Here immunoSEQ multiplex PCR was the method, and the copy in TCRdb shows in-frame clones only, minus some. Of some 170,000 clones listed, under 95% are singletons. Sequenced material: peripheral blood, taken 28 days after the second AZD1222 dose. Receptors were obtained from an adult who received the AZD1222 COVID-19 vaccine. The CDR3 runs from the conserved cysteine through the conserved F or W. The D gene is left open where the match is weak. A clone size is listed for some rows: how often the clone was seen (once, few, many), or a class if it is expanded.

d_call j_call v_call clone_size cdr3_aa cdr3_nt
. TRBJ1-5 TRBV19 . CATHSPAGFGRNQPQHF TGTGCCACCCATTCCCCGGCAGGATTCGGGCGCAATCAGCCCCAGCATTTT
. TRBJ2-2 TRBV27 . CASLDSFNTGELFF TGTGCCAGCCTGGACAGCTTCAACACCGGGGAGCTGTTTTTT
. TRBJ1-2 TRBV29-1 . CSVDDSNYGYTF TGCAGCGTTGACGACAGCAACTATGGCTACACCTTC
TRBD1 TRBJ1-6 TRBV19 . CASSRQGLALHF TGTGCCAGTAGTAGACAGGGGCTCGCCCTCCACTTT
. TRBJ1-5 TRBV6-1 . CASSERPFSNQPQHF TGTGCCAGCAGTGAAAGGCCCTTTAGCAATCAGCCCCAGCATTTT
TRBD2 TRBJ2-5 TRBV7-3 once CASSLSGGETQYF TGTGCCAGCAGCTTAAGCGGGGGAGAGACCCAGTACTTC
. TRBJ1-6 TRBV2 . CASSVGGHDNSPLHF TGTGCCAGCAGTGTGGGAGGGCACGATAATTCACCCCTCCACTTT
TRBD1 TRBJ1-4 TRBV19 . CASPTPGTGREKLFF TGTGCCAGCCCTACACCCGGGACAGGGAGAGAGAAACTGTTTTTT
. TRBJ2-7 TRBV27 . CASSLYPPYEQYF TGTGCCAGCAGTTTATATCCGCCCTACGAGCAGTACTTC
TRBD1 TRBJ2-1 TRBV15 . CATSREGQQYNEQFF TGTGCCACCAGCAGAGAGGGACAGCAATACAATGAGCAGTTCTTC
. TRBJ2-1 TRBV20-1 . CSASRVQSEQFF TGCAGTGCTAGTCGGGTTCAGAGTGAGCAGTTCTTC
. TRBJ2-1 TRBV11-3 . CASSLGRYNEQFF TGTGCCAGCAGCTTAGGGCGTTACAATGAGCAGTTCTTC
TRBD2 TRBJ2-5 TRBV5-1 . CASSLGAGVWETQYF TGCGCCAGCAGCCTCGGAGCGGGAGTCTGGGAGACCCAGTACTTC
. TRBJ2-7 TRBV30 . CAWSPPGRAYEQYF TGTGCCTGGAGCCCACCCGGAAGGGCCTACGAGCAGTACTTC
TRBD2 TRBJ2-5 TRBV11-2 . CASSLGLLAGLQETQYF TGTGCCAGCAGCTTGGGCCTTCTAGCGGGCCTCCAAGAGACCCAGTACTTC
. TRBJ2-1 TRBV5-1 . CASSFAHSYNEQFF TGCGCCAGCAGCTTCGCCCACTCCTACAATGAGCAGTTCTTC
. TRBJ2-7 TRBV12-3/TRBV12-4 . CASSLGNPGEQYF TGTGCCAGCAGTCTTGGAAATCCAGGCGAGCAGTACTTC
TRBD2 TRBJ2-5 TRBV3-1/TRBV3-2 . CASSQVASGAQETQYF TGTGCCAGCAGCCAAGTGGCTAGCGGAGCCCAAGAGACCCAGTACTTC
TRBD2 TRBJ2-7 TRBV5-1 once CASSFAGTSGLEGLYEQYF TGCGCCAGCAGCTTCGCCGGAACTAGCGGGCTGGAGGGGCTCTACGAGCAGTACTTC
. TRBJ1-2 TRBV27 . CASSLKGYNYGYTF TGTGCCAGCAGTTTAAAAGGCTATAACTATGGCTACACCTTC
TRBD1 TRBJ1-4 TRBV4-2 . CASSARQGAGEKLFF TGTGCCAGCAGCGCCCGACAGGGGGCAGGTGAAAAACTGTTTTTT
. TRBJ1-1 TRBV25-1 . CASSGIRAQNTEAFF TGTGCCAGCAGTGGGATAAGGGCGCAGAACACTGAAGCTTTCTTT
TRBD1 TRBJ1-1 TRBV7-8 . CASSLAHLLRTGRGNTEAFF TGTGCCAGCAGCTTAGCCCACCTCCTCCGGACAGGGCGAGGGAACACTGAAGCTTTCTTT
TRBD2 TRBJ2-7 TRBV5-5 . CASSLSLAGFSYEQYF TGTGCCAGCAGCTTGTCGCTAGCGGGATTCTCCTACGAGCAGTACTTC
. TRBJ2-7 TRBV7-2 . CASSLAQEDEQYF TGTGCCAGCAGCTTAGCTCAAGAGGACGAGCAGTACTTC
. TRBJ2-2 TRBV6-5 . CASSYSKPENTGELFF TGTGCCAGCAGTTACTCGAAGCCAGAGAACACCGGGGAGCTGTTTTTT
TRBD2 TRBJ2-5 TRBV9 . CASSELAGTSETQYF TGTGCCAGCAGCGAACTAGCGGGAACGTCAGAGACCCAGTACTTC
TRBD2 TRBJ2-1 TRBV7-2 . CASSRGGLATSEQFF TGTGCCAGCAGCCGGGGGGGACTGGCGACTTCTGAGCAGTTCTTC
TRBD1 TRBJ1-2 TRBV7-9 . CASSLVGQGKNYGYTF TGTGCCAGCAGCTTAGTGGGACAGGGGAAGAACTATGGCTACACCTTC
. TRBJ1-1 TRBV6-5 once CASSYSGGNTEAFF TGTGCCAGCAGTTACTCGGGCGGAAACACTGAAGCTTTCTTT
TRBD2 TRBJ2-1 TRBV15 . CATSRGGTSQGKRFF TGTGCCACCAGCAGAGGAGGGACTAGCCAAGGAAAGAGGTTCTTC
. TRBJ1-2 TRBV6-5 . CASRFTGTHGYTF TGTGCCAGCAGGTTTACAGGGACCCATGGCTACACCTTC
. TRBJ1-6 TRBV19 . CASSTQQPIDRGLHF TGTGCCAGTAGTACCCAACAACCCATTGATCGGGGCCTCCACTTT
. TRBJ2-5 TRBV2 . CASSPTYQETQYF TGTGCCAGCAGTCCTACGTACCAAGAGACCCAGTACTTC
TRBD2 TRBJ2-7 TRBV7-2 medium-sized CASSERPPAGLYEQYF TGTGCCAGCAGCGAAAGGCCTCCAGCGGGACTCTACGAGCAGTACTTC
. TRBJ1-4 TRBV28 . CASSLIRFRQENEKLFF TGTGCCAGCAGTTTAATTAGGTTCCGACAGGAAAATGAAAAACTGTTTTTT
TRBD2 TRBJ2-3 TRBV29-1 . CSVISGRSTDTQYF TGCAGCGTAATTAGCGGGAGGAGCACAGATACGCAGTATTTT
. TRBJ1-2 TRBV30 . CAWSVSANYGYTF TGTGCCTGGAGTGTCTCTGCGAACTATGGCTACACCTTC
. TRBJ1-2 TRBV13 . CASSPNPLYREGYTF TGTGCCAGCAGCCCGAATCCTCTATACAGGGAGGGCTACACCTTC
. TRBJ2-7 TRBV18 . CASSPRTETGGFNSYEQYF TGTGCCAGCTCACCACGAACAGAGACAGGTGGTTTTAATTCCTACGAGCAGTACTTC
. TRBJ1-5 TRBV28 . CASSFRRYQPQHF TGTGCCAGCAGTTTTCGTCGGTATCAGCCCCAGCATTTT
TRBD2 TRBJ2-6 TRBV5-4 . CASSSLRELLGRGANVLTF TGTGCCAGCAGCTCATTGCGGGAGCTACTCGGCAGGGGGGCCAACGTCCTGACTTTC
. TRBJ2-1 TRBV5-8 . CASSVGLGQERDNEQFF TGTGCCAGCAGCGTGGGGCTCGGTCAGGAACGTGACAATGAGCAGTTCTTC
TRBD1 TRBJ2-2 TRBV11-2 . CASSLYRGRSPIGELFF TGTGCCAGCAGCCTATACAGGGGACGATCCCCCATCGGGGAGCTGTTTTTT
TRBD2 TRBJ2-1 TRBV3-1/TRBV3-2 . CASSQVPLAGLDNEQFF TGTGCCAGCAGCCAAGTCCCTCTAGCGGGCCTGGACAATGAGCAGTTCTTC
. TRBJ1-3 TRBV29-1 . CSVALSSGIGNTIYF TGCAGCGTTGCTTTGAGTTCAGGGATTGGAAACACCATATATTTT
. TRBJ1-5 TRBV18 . CASSPFGDQPQHF TGTGCCAGCTCACCCTTCGGGGATCAGCCCCAGCATTTT
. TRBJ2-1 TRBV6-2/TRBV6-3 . CASSWTAHNEQFF TGTGCCAGCAGTTGGACAGCCCACAATGAGCAGTTCTTC
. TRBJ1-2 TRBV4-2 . CASSQVQGRAEAYTF TGTGCCAGCAGCCAGGTACAGGGAAGGGCTGAGGCCTACACCTTC
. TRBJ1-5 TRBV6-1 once CASSEGTVSNQPQHF TGTGCCAGCAGTGAAGGTACAGTTAGCAATCAGCCCCAGCATTTT
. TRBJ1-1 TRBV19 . CASSKVLPPEAFF TGTGCCAGTAGTAAGGTACTTCCTCCCGAAGCTTTCTTT
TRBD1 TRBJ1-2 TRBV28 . CASSPPTGYDGYTF TGTGCCAGCAGTCCTCCGACAGGGTACGATGGCTACACCTTC
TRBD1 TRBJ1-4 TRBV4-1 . CASSTSTGFNEKLFF TGCGCCAGCAGCACCTCGACAGGGTTTAATGAAAAACTGTTTTTT